The rows below give T cell receptor beta chains drawn from one sample of a study of blood T cells in healthy people across ages. TCRdb reprocessed the 5' RACE reads with MiXCR, giving one entry per CDR3 protein. The repertoire has 700,000 to 1,000,000 distinct CDR3 sequences, 40% to 50% of them found once; the top ten carry roughly 18%. Sequences were obtained from blood. The receptor source for this set is a man in his 60s in good health. The CDR3 runs from the conserved cysteine through the conserved F or W. A D gene is named only where the DNA matches it firmly. Clone size is stated in some rows and not others, as once, few, many or a class when expanded.

D | size | J | V | CDR3 | DNA
- | - | TRBJ1-2 | TRBV11-3 | CASSLGGVVYGYTF | TGTGCCAGCAGCTTAGGGGGTGTTGTCTATGGCTACACCTTC
TRBD1 | - | TRBJ2-3 | TRBV30 | CAEGQAQSDTQYF | TGTGCTGAAGGACAGGCCCAGTCTGATACGCAGTATTTT
- | - | TRBJ2-1 | TRBV11-1 | CASTEGVWRNEQFF | TGTGCCAGCACCGAGGGGGTTTGGAGGAATGAGCAGTTCTTC
- | - | TRBJ1-6 | TRBV12-5 | CASGSGTAWNSPLHF | TGTGCTAGTGGTTCCGGGACGGCCTGGAATTCACCCCTCCACTTT
- | - | TRBJ1-2 | TRBV20-1 | CSASIGGLNYGYTF | TGCAGTGCTAGTATCGGGGGCTTGAACTATGGCTACACCTTC
TRBD1 | once | TRBJ2-1 | TRBV11-2 | CASSDPGGASYNEQFF | TGTGCCAGCAGCGACCCAGGGGGCGCTTCCTACAATGAGCAGTTCTTC
TRBD1 | few | TRBJ1-1 | TRBV29-1 | CSVALTGGTEAFF | TGCAGCGTTGCCCTGACAGGGGGGACTGAAGCTTTCTTT
TRBD2 | - | TRBJ2-7 | TRBV6-2/TRBV6-3 | CASSYRAFSGLDHGEQYF | TGTGCCAGCAGTTACAGGGCTTTTTCTGGACTAGACCATGGCGAGCAGTACTTC
- | many | TRBJ2-5 | TRBV12-3/TRBV12-4 | CASSFPGTRETQYF | TGTGCCAGCAGTTTCCCCGGGACAAGAGAGACCCAGTACTTC
- | few | TRBJ2-1 | TRBV4-1 | CASSYSAGTLQFF | TGCGCCAGTTCCTACTCGGCCGGGACTCTGCAGTTCTTC
- | - | TRBJ2-1 | TRBV29-1 | CSARNQGSLYNEQFF | TGCAGCGCTCGTAATCAGGGATCCCTCTACAATGAGCAGTTCTTC
- | few | TRBJ2-1 | TRBV10-3 | CATESGPGMVNEQFF | TGTGCCACGGAAAGCGGGCCAGGGATGGTCAATGAGCAGTTCTTC
TRBD2 | - | TRBJ2-1 | TRBV7-2 | CASSLSSGDRYNEQFF | TGTGCCAGCAGCTTATCTAGCGGGGACCGTTACAATGAGCAGTTCTTC
- | few | TRBJ2-7 | TRBV28 | CASLGQGGGEQYF | TGTGCCAGCCTCGGACAGGGAGGGGGCGAGCAGTACTTC
- | - | TRBJ2-5 | TRBV2 | CASREDGVPQETQYF | TGTGCCAGCAGAGAGGACGGGGTCCCCCAAGAGACCCAGTACTTC
TRBD2 | - | TRBJ2-1 | TRBV29-1 | CSLQRLGGTSGGLNEQFF | TGCAGCCTCCAGCGCCTGGGGGGGACTAGCGGGGGGTTAAATGAGCAGTTCTTC
TRBD1 | - | TRBJ2-5 | TRBV2 | CASSEDRGLETQYF | TGTGCCAGCAGTGAGGACAGGGGATTAGAGACCCAGTACTTC
- | - | TRBJ2-5 | TRBV5-1 | CASSGWDTTYQETQYF | TGCGCCAGCTCCGGATGGGACACAACGTACCAAGAGACCCAGTACTTC
TRBD1 | - | TRBJ2-7 | TRBV7-9 | CASSYKGQGRNYEQYF | TGTGCCAGCAGCTATAAGGGACAGGGAAGAAACTACGAGCAGTACTTC
TRBD2 | few | TRBJ2-1 | TRBV11-2 | CASSPRTSSNPLRSSYNEQFF | TGTGCCAGCAGCCCCCGGACTAGTTCTAATCCCCTCCGTAGCTCCTACAATGAGCAGTTCTTC
- | - | TRBJ2-3 | TRBV20-1 | CSARGRGYTDTQYF | TGCAGTGCTAGAGGGAGGGGGTACACAGATACGCAGTATTTT
TRBD1 | once | TRBJ2-3 | TRBV12-3/TRBV12-4 | CASSPTGTGKGITQYF | TGTGCCAGCAGTCCAACCGGGACAGGGAAGGGGATTACGCAGTATTTT
- | few | TRBJ2-1 | TRBV7-2 | CASSLEHLASGSYNEQFF | TGTGCCAGCAGCTTAGAACACCTAGCGTCTGGGTCCTACAATGAGCAGTTCTTC
- | - | TRBJ2-3 | TRBV20-1 | CSARPWGGASTDTQYF | TGCAGTGCTAGGCCCTGGGGGGGGGCTAGCACAGATACGCAGTATTTT
- | few | TRBJ2-7 | TRBV6-5 | CASKGHNSYEQYF | TGTGCCAGCAAGGGACATAACTCCTACGAGCAGTACTTC
TRBD2 | - | TRBJ2-5 | TRBV6-2/TRBV6-3 | CASTVTGLASEQYF | TGTGCCAGCACTGTAACGGGACTAGCAAGTGAGCAGTACTTC
- | - | TRBJ1-4 | TRBV5-5 | CASSTLGDEKLFF | TGTGCCAGCAGTACCCTGGGCGATGAAAAACTGTTTTTT
- | few | TRBJ1-5 | TRBV12-3/TRBV12-4 | CASSFDMINQPQHF | TGTGCCAGCAGTTTTGACATGATCAATCAGCCCCAGCATTTT
TRBD1 | few | TRBJ2-1 | TRBV4-1 | CASSQNRGRGDEQFF | TGCGCCAGCAGCCAAAACAGGGGGCGAGGCGATGAGCAGTTCTTC
TRBD1 | many | TRBJ2-7 | TRBV6-2/TRBV6-3 | CASSHQGVPTEQYF | TGTGCCAGCAGTCACCAGGGGGTACCGACCGAGCAGTACTTC
- | few | TRBJ2-3 | TRBV15 | CATSRDPGHPWDTQYF | TGTGCCACCAGCAGGGACCCGGGACACCCGTGGGATACGCAGTATTTT
- | - | TRBJ1-4 | TRBV25-1 | CASSDGYGDNEKLFF | TGTGCCAGCAGTGATGGTTATGGGGATAATGAAAAACTGTTTTTT
- | - | TRBJ2-5 | TRBV7-2 | CASSVETQETQYF | TGTGCCAGCAGCGTGGAGACCCAAGAGACCCAGTACTTC
TRBD1 | - | TRBJ1-2 | TRBV4-2 | CASSQDTQGAYGYTF | TGTGCCAGCAGCCAAGACACGCAGGGGGCCTATGGCTACACCTTC
- | - | TRBJ1-4 | TRBV7-2 | CASSNRATNEKLFF | TGTGCCAGCAGCAACAGGGCAACTAATGAAAAACTGTTTTTT
- | - | TRBJ1-1 | TRBV7-2 | CASSFSLNTEAFF | TGTGCCAGCAGCTTTTCGCTGAACACTGAAGCTTTCTTT
- | - | TRBJ1-4 | TRBV5-1 | CASSRDGSNEKLFF | TGCGCCAGCAGCAGGGACGGGAGTAATGAAAAACTGTTTTTT
- | many | TRBJ2-3 | TRBV9 | CASSPVDSTDTQYF | TGTGCCAGCAGCCCAGTAGACAGCACAGATACGCAGTATTTT
- | - | TRBJ1-6 | TRBV4-3 | CASSQAAATSPLHF | TGCGCCAGCAGCCAAGCGGCCGCAACCTCACCCCTCCACTTT
- | few | TRBJ2-7 | TRBV3-1 | CASSQEVATMYEQYF | TGTGCCAGCAGCCAAGAAGTAGCGACTATGTACGAGCAGTACTTC
- | - | TRBJ1-2 | TRBV7-3 | CASSLGGTSANYGYTF | TGTGCCAGCAGCTTGGGCGGAACTTCGGCTAACTATGGCTACACCTTC
TRBD2 | few | TRBJ2-7 | TRBV12-3/TRBV12-4 | CASSSGLAGAHEQYF | TGTGCCAGCAGCTCCGGACTAGCGGGGGCCCACGAGCAGTACTTC
- | many | TRBJ1-1 | TRBV6-5 | CASSPTGPYTEAFF | TGTGCCAGCAGTCCCACGGGGCCATACACTGAAGCTTTCTTT
- | - | TRBJ2-7 | TRBV20-1 | CSAGVRGGPYEQYF | TGCAGTGCTGGGGTCCGCGGGGGCCCCTACGAGCAGTACTTC
TRBD2 | - | TRBJ2-1 | TRBV20-1 | CSARPFGTSGYNEQFF | TGCAGTGCTAGACCCTTCGGGACTAGCGGCTACAATGAGCAGTTCTTC
- | few | TRBJ2-7 | TRBV20-1 | CSASYNEQYF | TGCAGTGCCTCTTACAATGAGCAGTACTTC
TRBD2 | - | TRBJ2-2 | TRBV12-3/TRBV12-4 | CASRSGTSGINTGELFF | TGTGCCAGCAGGTCAGGGACTAGTGGAATTAACACCGGGGAGCTGTTTTTT
- | - | TRBJ2-3 | TRBV2 | CASRGQAVRGDTQYF | TGTGCCAGCAGAGGTCAAGCGGTTCGTGGAGATACGCAGTATTTT
- | few | TRBJ1-6 | TRBV20-1 | CSAIDGTPPLHF | TGCAGTGCTATCGATGGTACCCCACCCCTCCACTTT
- | - | TRBJ2-3 | TRBV6-6 | CASKGDTQYF | TGTGCCAGCAAGGGGGATACGCAGTATTTT
TRBD1 | - | TRBJ2-5 | TRBV5-8 | CASSLEIQGAGETQYF | TGTGCCAGCAGCTTGGAAATTCAGGGGGCAGGGGAGACCCAGTACTTC
TRBD1 | - | TRBJ2-7 | TRBV27 | CASSPRQGPLYEQYF | TGTGCCAGCAGCCCCCGACAGGGGCCATTATACGAGCAGTACTTC
- | - | TRBJ1-2 | TRBV5-1 | CASSLTAGRTAPYGYTF | TGCGCCAGCAGCTTGACTGCGGGGAGGACGGCACCCTATGGCTACACCTTC
TRBD2 | - | TRBJ2-7 | TRBV20-1 | CSARPIAGGRYEQYF | TGCAGTGCTAGGCCCATAGCGGGGGGACGATACGAGCAGTACTTC
- | - | TRBJ2-7 | TRBV7-9 | CASSSSQGQSRYEQYF | TGTGCCAGCAGCTCCAGCCAGGGGCAGAGTCGCTACGAGCAGTACTTC